The clone carrying this TCR beta chain was counted at least ten times. Its antigen is not known. This sample is part of a study of blood T cells in healthy people across ages. Regarding the study as a whole: The study could not conclusively compare naive and antigen-experienced cells, given its unsorted PBMCs. It was the long-lived donors that had more naive CD4+ cells and higher diversity than aged donors.

A second PCR of about 6 to 12 cycles used a sample-barcoded 5' primer and a J-beta primer mix. Tags on each cDNA molecule came from a template-switch adaptor with 12 random nucleotides. MiXCR, applied by TCRdb to the 5' RACE reads, yields one record per CDR3 protein. This table holds 710,000 or so distinct CDR3 sequences, approximately 31% found once. J lost 4 bases, V lost 0 bases, and 5 bases had no gene match. Germline V gene sequence: CDR1 DFQATT, CDR2 SNEGSKA (reference sequence). The CDR3 spans 15 residues. The chain is built from TRBV20-1 and TRBJ2-1, with TRBD2 matching 8 bases. Input material: blood. This clonotype was sampled from a woman aged 80 or older in good health. The CDR3 bases are TGCAGTGCTAGAGAAGGGGCGGGGGGTTACAATGAGCAGTTCTTC. Translating it yields CSAREGAGGYNEQFF.